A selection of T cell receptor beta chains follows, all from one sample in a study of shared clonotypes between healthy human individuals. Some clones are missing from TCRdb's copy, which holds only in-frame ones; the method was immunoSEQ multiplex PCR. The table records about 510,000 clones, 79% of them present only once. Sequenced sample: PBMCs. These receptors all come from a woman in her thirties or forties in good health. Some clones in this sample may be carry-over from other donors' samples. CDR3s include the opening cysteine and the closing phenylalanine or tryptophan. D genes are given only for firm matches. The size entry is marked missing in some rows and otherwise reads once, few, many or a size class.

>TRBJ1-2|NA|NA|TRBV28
TGTGCCAGCAGGCTCCGGGACGGCTATGGCTACACCTTC
CASRLRDGYGYTF
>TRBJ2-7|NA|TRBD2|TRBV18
TGTGCCAGCTCAGCGGGGGTAGGCGAGCAGTACTTC
CASSAGVGEQYF
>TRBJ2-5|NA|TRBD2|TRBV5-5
TGTGCCAGCAGCTTGGGAGCGGGAGGGCCTTTAGCTGGAGAGACCCAGTACTTC
CASSLGAGGPLAGETQYF
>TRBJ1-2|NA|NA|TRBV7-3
TGTGCCAGCAGCTTAGAGTACGGATATGGCTACACCTTC
CASSLEYGYGYTF
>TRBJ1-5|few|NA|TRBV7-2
TGTGCCAGCAGCTTAGAAAGCAGGGGACAACAGCCCCAGCATTTT
CASSLESRGQQPQHF
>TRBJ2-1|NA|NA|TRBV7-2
TGTGCCAGCAGCTTTGACAGCAATGAGCAGTTCTTC
CASSFDSNEQFF
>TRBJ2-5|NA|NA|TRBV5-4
TGTGCCAGCAGCGGGGACATTAGCGCAGCCGGGGAGACCCAGTACTTC
CASSGDISAAGETQYF
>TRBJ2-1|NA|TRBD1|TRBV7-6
TGTGCCAGCAGCGTAGGACAGGGTAGGGATGAGCAGTTCTTC
CASSVGQGRDEQFF
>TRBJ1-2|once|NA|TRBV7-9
TGTGCCAGCAGCTTACGGGACGGTCCTAACTATGGCTACACCTTC
CASSLRDGPNYGYTF
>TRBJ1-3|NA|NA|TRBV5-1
TGCGCCAGCAGCTTGGAAAACACCATATATTTT
CASSLENTIYF
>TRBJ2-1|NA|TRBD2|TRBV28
TGTGCCAGCAGTGCCGGGACTAGTTTCCGTGAGCAGTTCTTC
CASSAGTSFREQFF
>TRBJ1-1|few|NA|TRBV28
TGTGCCAGCAGTCCCCCATGGGTGGGGACTGAAGCTTTCTTT
CASSPPWVGTEAFF
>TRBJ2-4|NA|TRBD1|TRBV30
TGTGCCTGGAGTGAAGACAGGGGAAACATTCAGTACTTC
CAWSEDRGNIQYF
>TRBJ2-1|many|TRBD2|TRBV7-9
TGTGCCAGCAGTTATCGGACTAGCGGGAGAGATGAGCAGTTCTTC
CASSYRTSGRDEQFF
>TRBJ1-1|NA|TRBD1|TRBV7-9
TGTGCCAGCAGAAATCCGGGACAGAAAAACACTGAAGCTTTCTTT
CASRNPGQKNTEAFF
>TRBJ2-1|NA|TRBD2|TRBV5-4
TGTGCCAGCAGCTTGTCGGCGGGAGCCTACAATGAGCAGTTCTTC
CASSLSAGAYNEQFF
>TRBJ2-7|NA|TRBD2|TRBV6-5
TGTGCCAGCAAGATAGCGGGAGGCCCCTACGAGCAGTACTTC
CASKIAGGPYEQYF
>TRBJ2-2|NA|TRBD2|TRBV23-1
TGCGCCAGCACCCCAACGGGGGGAGAGAACACCGGGGAGCTGTTTTTT
CASTPTGGENTGELFF
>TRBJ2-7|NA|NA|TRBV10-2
TGCGCCAGCAGTGGGAACAGGGTAAGCGAGCAGTACTTC
CASSGNRVSEQYF
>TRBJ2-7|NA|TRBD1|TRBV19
TGTGCCAGTGGGGTTGGGACAGGGCCCTCCTACGAGCAGTACTTC
CASGVGTGPSYEQYF
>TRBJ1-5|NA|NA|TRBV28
TGTGCCAGCAGTCCGTCCCTGGGGGGTCAGCCCCAGCATTTT
CASSPSLGGQPQHF
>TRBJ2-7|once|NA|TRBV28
TGTGCCAGCAGCACCTATTACGAGCAGTACTTC
CASSTYYEQYF
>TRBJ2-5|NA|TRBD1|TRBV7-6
TGTGCCAGCAGCCGAACAGGGGTTTGGGGGGAGACCCAGTACTTC
CASSRTGVWGETQYF
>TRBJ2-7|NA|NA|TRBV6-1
TGTGCCAGCATTAAGGGAGACGAGCAGTACTTC
CASIKGDEQYF
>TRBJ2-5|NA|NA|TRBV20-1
TGCAGTGCTAGGGTACAAGAGACCCAGTACTTC
CSARVQETQYF
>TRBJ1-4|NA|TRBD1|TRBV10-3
TGTGCCATCAGTGGGGACAGGGGGGAAAAACTGTTTTTT
CAISGDRGEKLFF
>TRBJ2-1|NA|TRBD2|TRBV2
TGTGCCAGCAGGAAGCTAGCGGGAGGAGACAATGAGCAGTTCTTC
CASRKLAGGDNEQFF
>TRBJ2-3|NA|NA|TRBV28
TGTGCCAGCAGTCCCCTAAACAGGGGCACAGATACGCAGTATTTT
CASSPLNRGTDTQYF
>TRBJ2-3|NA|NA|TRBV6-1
TGTGCCAGCAGAACCCCTAGCACAGATACGCAGTATTTT
CASRTPSTDTQYF
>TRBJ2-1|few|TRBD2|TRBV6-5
TGTGCCAGCAGTTACTCTACGGGAGGGGACAATGAGCAGTTCTTC
CASSYSTGGDNEQFF
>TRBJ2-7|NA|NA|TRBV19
TGTGCCAGTAGTAACCCCCCCGCCGAGCAGCAGTACTTC
CASSNPPAEQQYF
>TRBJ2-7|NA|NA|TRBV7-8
TGTGCCAGCAGCTTAGCCACGGTCTCCTACGAGCAGTACTTC
CASSLATVSYEQYF
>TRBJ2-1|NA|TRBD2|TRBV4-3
TGCGCCAGCAGTCTCAGAGGACTAGCGACCTACAATGAGCAGTTCTTC
CASSLRGLATYNEQFF
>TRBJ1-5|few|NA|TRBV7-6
TGTGCCAGCAGCTTAGATTGGGATCGGCCCCAGCATTTT
CASSLDWDRPQHF
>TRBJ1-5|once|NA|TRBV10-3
TGTGCCATCGGGGGCGGTGTCAATCAGCCCCAGCATTTT
CAIGGGVNQPQHF
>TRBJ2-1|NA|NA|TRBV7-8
TGTGCCAGCAGCTTAGTAGGGAATGAGCAGTTCTTC
CASSLVGNEQFF
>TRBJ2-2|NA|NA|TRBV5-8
TGTGCCAGCAGCTTACAGGGAGCCCCTCTAGGGGACACCGGGGAGCTGTTTTTT
CASSLQGAPLGDTGELFF
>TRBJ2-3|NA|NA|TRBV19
TGTGCCAGTAGTATAGGTATTGGGGCCAGCGGCACAGATACGCAGTATTTT
CASSIGIGASGTDTQYF
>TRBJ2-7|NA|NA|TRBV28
TGTGCCAGCCGGGACGGAAAGTGGTACGAGCAGTACTTC
CASRDGKWYEQYF
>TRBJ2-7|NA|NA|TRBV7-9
TGTGCCAGCAGCTTAGCTTCCCTGCCAACCTACGAGCAGTACTTC
CASSLASLPTYEQYF
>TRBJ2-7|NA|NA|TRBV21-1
TGTGCCAGCAGCAATCGCTCCGTGGGACTAGCGGGGTCCTACGAGCAGTACTTC
CASSNRSVGLAGSYEQYF
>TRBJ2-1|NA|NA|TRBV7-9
TGTGCCAGCAGCTCTAGGTCGGATAGTGAGCAGTTCTTC
CASSSRSDSEQFF
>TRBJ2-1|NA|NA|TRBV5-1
TGCGCCAGCAGCTTGACTAGTGACAATGAGCAGTTCTTC
CASSLTSDNEQFF
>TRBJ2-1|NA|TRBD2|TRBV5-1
TGCGCCAGCAGCCAAACTAGCGGGAGGCTCAATGAGCAGTTCTTC
CASSQTSGRLNEQFF
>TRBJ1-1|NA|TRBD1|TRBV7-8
TGTGCCAGCAGCTTAAGAGGCGGGACAGGGATAAGGGGCACTGAAGCTTTCTTT
CASSLRGGTGIRGTEAFF
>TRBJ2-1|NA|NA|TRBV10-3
TGTGCCATCAGTGAGAGGGAGAGCTCCTACAATGAGCAGTTCTTC
CAISERESSYNEQFF